The TCR beta chain described here comes from a study of cytomegalovirus exposure and HLA in healthy donors. Researchers ran the PCR with 60 Vbeta and 13 Jbeta primers. Assay: immunoSEQ multiplex PCR; the TCRdb copy retains only in-frame clones and omits some. This sample's table reports roughly 120,000 clones. Trimming took 5 bases from V and 5 from J; bases not matched to a gene: 5. CDR3 length: 13 amino acids. Germline CDR1 reads SGHTA; CDR2 reads FQGTGA. Sequenced sample: PBMCs. The sequence was collected from a man aged 25 to 40 in good health and CMV-seronegative. The genes are TRBV7-3 and TRBJ2-7, with 8 bases matching TRBD1. DNA for the CDR3: TGTGCCAGCAGCCCGACAGGGGACGACGAGCAGTACTTC. This codes for CASSPTGDDEQYF.